This entry is about one T cell receptor (beta chain). As yet, its antigen is unknown. The sample originates from a study of identical twins. Findings and caveats of the study: Cross-sectional statistics, not tracking of the same donors, supported the conclusions. Invariant populations such as MAIT and iNKT cells could partly muddle zero-insertion analyses. Beta clonotypes that were abundant in cord blood contained fewer insertions, a pattern absent from memory repertoires.

From the 5' RACE reads, TCRdb called clonotypes with MiXCR, one entry per CDR3 protein. The sample has about 890,000 distinct CDR3 sequences; approximately 13% are singletons. CDR3 length: 15 amino acids. Per the germline V gene, CDR1 is SNHLY and CDR2 is FYNNEI. V was trimmed by 6 bases and J by 8 bases, leaving 20 bases between them. The same specimen was also included in a second study, on yellow fever vaccine responses in identical twins. In that study: Reported findings indicate that twins' vaccine T cell responses seemed partially convergent, partially personalized.

Material: PBMCs. The V and J genes are TRBV2 and TRBJ2-1; D is possibly TRBD2 (6 bases). The receptor comes from a woman younger than 35 in good health. CDR3 sequence reads: CASRKGLRDRDEQFF. The DNA for the CDR3 is TGTGCCAGCAGGAAGGGACTTCGGGATAGGGATGAGCAGTTCTTC.